The 27 T cell receptor beta chains reported below all come from one sample, sequenced in a study of PD-1 blockade in classical Hodgkin lymphoma. Repertoires were generated with immunoSEQ multiplex PCR, while TCRdb's copy carries only in-frame clones and drops some. The profile shows about 150,000 clones, approximately 72% of them singletons. Every patient relapsed after autologous stem cell transplantation, and brentuximab vedotin exposure varied. This specimen consisted of peripheral blood mononuclear cells (PBMCs), obtained before the second cycle of nivolumab. The source is a human donor with classical Hodgkin lymphoma.

The CDR3 bases are TGTGCCAGCAGCTCACTGCCCAGGAGCTCTGGGGCCAACGTCCTGACTTTC. Residues: CASSSLPRSSGANVLTF. This sequence joins TRBV11-2 and TRBJ2-6; D is unclear. V shed 4 bases and J shed 0 bases, with 13 bases lying between them. Germline CDR1 SGHAT, CDR2 FQNNGV. The CDR3 loop spans 17 amino acids.

The chain carries TRBV27 and TRBJ1-4, with unresolved D. V was pared by 4 bases and J by 5 bases, with 8 bases between. Germline V gene lookup returns CDR1 MNHEY and CDR2 SMNVEV (reference sequence). The length of the CDR3 is 13 residues. The CDR3 protein is CASSSLLNEKLFF. The CDR3 DNA follows: TGTGCCAGCAGTTCCCTCCTGAATGAAAAACTGTTTTTT.

As concerns this clone: The sample has other DNA sequences that encode this CDR3 too. The rearrangement uses TRBV25-1 and TRBJ1-1, with a possible D match to TRBD1 (6 bases). Looked up from germline, CDR1 is MGHDK and CDR2 is SYGVNS. This CDR3 is built from 12 residues. V lost 8 bases, J lost 11 bases, and 18 bases lay in between. CDR3 nucleotides: TGTGCCAGCTTACAGGGACATGGAGGGGCTTTCTTT. This sequence encodes CASLQGHGGAFF.

The chain combines TRBV7-2 with TRBJ2-7; D remains ambiguous. Germline CDR1 and CDR2: SGHTA and FQGNSA. This CDR3 region has 12 residues. V gave up 5 bases and J gave up 3 bases, with 8 bases separating them. As DNA, the CDR3 is TGTGCCAGCAGCCCCTACCTCTACGAGCAGTACTTC. The encoded protein is CASSPYLYEQYF.

The chain recombines TRBV27 with TRBJ1-1; no clear D. Germline V CDR1 and CDR2: MNHEY, SMNVEV (reference sequence). Trimming shortened V by 7 bases and J by 0 bases, and 9 bases separated the two germline ends. The CDR3 runs 13 residues. Here the CDR3 reads CASTRTLNTEAFF. In DNA form, the CDR3 reads TGTGCCAGCACTAGAACATTGAACACTGAAGCTTTCTTT.

This clone was detected only a few times. The chain combines TRBV19 with TRBJ2-4; D remains ambiguous. V was cut by 5 bases and J by 1 base, with 9 bases left in between. This CDR3 contains 14 residues. The V gene's germline CDR1 is LNHDA and CDR2 SQIVND (reference sequence). The CDR3 sequence: CASSPNEAKNIQYF. The CDR3 nucleotides read TGTGCCAGTAGTCCGAATGAGGCCAAAAACATTCAGTACTTC.

This clone was seen only a few times. The chain combines TRBV13 with TRBJ2-7; weak D call: TRBD1 (5 bases). Looked up from germline, CDR1 is PRHDT and CDR2 is FYEKMQ (reference sequence). The V end was cut by 5 bases, the J end by 3 bases, with 11 bases between. There are 13 residues in the CDR3. This CDR3 is CASSIRQIYEQYF. CDR3 nucleotide sequence: TGTGCCAGCAGCATAAGACAGATCTACGAGCAGTACTTC. Together with reference TRBV13 and TRBJ2-7, the CDR3 gives the full variable domain: AAGVIQSPRHLIKEKRETATLKCYPIPRHDTVYWYQQGPGQDPQFLISFYEKMQSDKGSIPDRFSAQQFSDYHSELNMSSLELGDSALYFCASSIRQIYEQYFGPGTRLTVT.

There are a few counts of this clone. The chain couples TRBV18 to TRBJ1-3; no clear D gene. The CDR3 is 14 amino acids. From germline, CDR1 is KGHSH and CDR2 LQKENI. With 2 bases removed from V and 1 base from J, the gap between germline ends came to 6 bases. CDR3 DNA: TGTGCCAGCTCACCAGCCGGGTCTGGAAACACCATATATTTT. It encodes CASSPAGSGNTIYF.

There are many counts of this clone. This rearrangement joins TRBV4-3 to TRBJ1-4, with 8 bases that match TRBD1. V lost 4 bases, J lost 5 bases, and 9 bases stayed unmatched. The CDR3 has 16 amino acids. Germline CDR1 is LGHNA and CDR2 is YSLEER. CDR3 in DNA: TGCGCCAGCAGCCTCCACCGGGGACAGGCGAATGAAAAACTGTTTTTT. It is translated as CASSLHRGQANEKLFF.

A remark on this clone: The same CDR3 can be traced to other DNA sequences in this sample. The chain combines TRBV10-3 with TRBJ2-1; TRBD2 is a possible D gene (6 bases). In germline, CDR1 is ENHRY, CDR2 SYGVKD. V lost 0 bases to trimming and J lost 1 base, with 10 bases between them. The CDR3 is 16 residues long. The CDR3: CAISESGRGSYNEQFF. For the CDR3, the DNA is TGTGCCATCAGTGAGTCTGGGCGGGGATCCTACAATGAGCAGTTCTTC.

The chain recombines TRBV28 with TRBJ2-1; the D gene is possibly TRBD2 (5 bases). Trimming left V 5 bases short and J 6 bases short, with 8 bases between. CDR1 is MDHEN, CDR2 SYDVKM, per germline. This CDR3 spans 12 amino acids. The CDR3 here is CASSVSGNEQFF. The CDR3 DNA is TGTGCCAGCAGTGTAAGCGGCAATGAGCAGTTCTTC.

This clone was picked up many times. The CDR3 reads CASRQTWNTEAFF. CDR3 sequence (DNA): TGTGCCAGCAGACAAACTTGGAACACTGAAGCTTTCTTT. The chain employs TRBV7-3 and TRBJ1-1; D is unresolved. Per germline, CDR1 SGHTA and CDR2 FQGTGA. V was pared by 6 bases and J by 1 base, with 9 bases between. There are 13 residues in the CDR3. Full variable domain (rest looked up from reference TRBV7-3 and TRBJ1-1): GAGVSQTPSNKVTEKGKYVELRCDPISGHTALYWYRQSLGQGPEFLIYFQGTGAADDSGLPNDRFFAVRPEGSVSTLKIQRTERGDSAVYLCASRQTWNTEAFFGQGTRLTVV.

The chain is built from TRBV11-2 and TRBJ2-3; D is ambiguous. The length of the CDR3 is 14 residues. CDR1 is SGHAT and CDR2 is FQNNGV in the germline V gene. V lost 0 bases, J lost 2 bases, and 6 bases lay in between. The CDR3 loop is CASSLDTFTDTQYF. CDR3 nucleotide sequence: TGTGCCAGCAGCTTAGACACCTTCACAGATACGCAGTATTTT.

The V call is TRBV7-2, the J call TRBJ1-4; 9 bases line up with TRBD1. The germline V gene has CDR1 SGHTA and CDR2 FQGNSA. This CDR3 is 14 amino acids long. The V and J ends lost 5 bases and 7 bases, in that order; junction bases with no gene match: 5. The CDR3 nucleotides are TGTGCCAGCAGCACCCGACAGGGGGGTGAAAAACTGTTTTTT. Encoded protein: CASSTRQGGEKLFF.

The chain links TRBV28 to TRBJ2-7, with 10 nucleotides matching TRBD1. The V and J ends lost 6 bases and 6 bases, in that order; junction bases with no gene match: 11. Germline CDR1 and CDR2: MDHEN and SYDVKM. This CDR3 region has 15 residues. This chain's CDR3 is CASRRDRGLGSEQYF. CDR3 nucleotide sequence: TGTGCCAGCAGGAGGGACAGGGGACTGGGAAGCGAGCAGTACTTC.

This clone was picked up a small number of times. J is TRBJ2-1 and V is TRBV10-2; tentative D call: TRBD2 (5 bases). CDR1 and CDR2 (germline): WSHSY, SAAADI. The CDR3 has 14 amino acids. V was pared by 0 bases and J by 15 bases, with 18 bases between. CDR3 sequence reads: CASSESDRPSGRFF. The CDR3 DNA reads TGCGCCAGCAGTGAGTCCGACCGTCCTTCGGGAAGGTTCTTC.

This clone was detected once. J is TRBJ2-1 and V is TRBV18; 7 nucleotides match TRBD1. This CDR3 has 13 amino acids. The V and J ends lost 6 bases and 8 bases, in that order; junction bases with no gene match: 7. The germline V gene has CDR1 KGHSH and CDR2 LQKENI. CDR3 loop: CASSPGQADEQFF. CDR3 bases: TGTGCCAGCTCTCCTGGACAGGCCGATGAGCAGTTCTTC. Full variable domain (remainder filled in from reference TRBV18 and TRBJ2-1): NAGVMQNPRHLVRRRGQEARLRCSPMKGHSHVYWYRQLPEEGLKFMVYLQKENIIDESGMPKERFSAEFPKEGPSILRIQQVVRGDSAAYFCASSPGQADEQFFGPGTRLTVL.

The J gene is TRBJ2-7, the V gene TRBV7-2, with 10 bases fitting TRBD2. The CDR3 runs to 17 residues. J gave up 4 bases and V 0 bases, and 9 bases lay outside the gene matches. The germline gives CDR1 SGHTA, CDR2 FQGNSA. The CDR3 DNA sequence: TGTGCCAGCAGCTTAGCTTGGCTAGCGGGAGCAAGTTACGAGCAGTACTTC. It is translated as CASSLAWLAGASYEQYF. Variable domain in full (rest from reference TRBV7-2 and TRBJ2-7): GAGVSQSPSNKVTEKGKDVELRCDPISGHTALYWYRQSLGQGLEFLIYFQGNSAPDKSGLPSDRFSAERTGGSVSTLTIQRTQQEDSAVYLCASSLAWLAGASYEQYFGPGTRLTVT.

This chain uses TRBV7-9 with TRBJ2-3; perhaps TRBD1 as D (6 bases). CDR3 length: 15 residues. The V end lost 2 bases, the J end lost 2 bases, and 11 bases lay between the germline ends. The germline V gene has CDR1 SEHNR and CDR2 FQNEAQ (reference sequence). CDR3 coding DNA: TGTGCCAGCAGCTTATCCAGGGGCCTCACAGATACGCAGTATTTT. It specifies CASSLSRGLTDTQYF.

This clone was picked up a small number of times. The chain employs TRBV7-2 and TRBJ2-2; D is perhaps TRBD2 (5 bases). This CDR3 contains 15 residues. The V end was cut by 1 base, the J end by 4 bases, with 10 bases between. The germline V gene has CDR1 SGHTA and CDR2 FQGNSA. CDR3 DNA sequence: TGTGCCAGCAGCTTAGTCGGGGTCCTCACCGGGGAGCTGTTTTTT. Its protein is CASSLVGVLTGELFF.

V gene TRBV7-8 combines with J gene TRBJ1-6; 7 bases are a match to TRBD1. Germline CDR1 is SGHVS and CDR2 is FQNEAQ. This CDR3 is built from 15 residues. Germline trimming cut 1 base from V and 6 bases from J; bases unmatched to any gene: 3. This chain's CDR3 is CASSLEDRLNSPLHF. The DNA for the CDR3 is TGTGCCAGCAGCTTAGAGGACAGGCTTAATTCACCCCTCCACTTT. The variable domain in full, completed from reference TRBV7-8 and TRBJ1-6, reads GAGVSQSPRYKVAKRGQDVALRCDPISGHVSLFWYQQALGQGPEFLTYFQNEAQLDKSGLPSDRFFAERPEGSVSTLKIQRTQQEDSAVYLCASSLEDRLNSPLHFGNGTRLTVT.

The chain combines TRBV4-2 with TRBJ2-7, with 7 bases that match TRBD2. CDR1 is LGHNA and CDR2 is YNFKEQ in the germline V gene. V lost 6 bases and J lost 3; bases outside the gene matches: 8. The CDR3 sequence is 14 residues long. DNA for the CDR3: TGTGCCAGCAGTCCAGGACTAGGAGGCTACGAGCAGTACTTC. It is translated as CASSPGLGGYEQYF.

This chain connects TRBV6-5 to TRBJ2-1; possible D gene TRBD1, 6 bases. V was shortened by 2 bases and J by 0 bases, with 11 bases between the two germline ends. The CDR3 runs to 16 residues. CDR1 and CDR2 (germline): MNHEY, SVGAGI. In DNA form, the CDR3 reads TGTGCCAGCAGTTACCCAGCAGGGGCCTCCTACAATGAGCAGTTCTTC. Encoded protein: CASSYPAGASYNEQFF.

This clone was observed a single time. V gene TRBV7-9 combines with J gene TRBJ2-3, with 8 bases that match TRBD1. In germline, CDR1 is SEHNR, CDR2 FQNEAQ (reference sequence). The CDR3 length is 14 residues. The junction had 3 bases not matched to a gene; V was cut back by 3 bases and J by 4 bases. The CDR3 nucleotides are TGTGCCAGCAGCTTCGGACAGGGCGCAGATACGCAGTATTTT. It encodes CASSFGQGADTQYF.

This chain links TRBV14 with TRBJ2-7; 10 bases are shared with TRBD2. With V trimmed by 0 bases and J by 3 bases, 5 bases remained unmatched. Germline CDR1 and CDR2: SGHDN and FVKESK. The CDR3 covers 16 residues. CDR3 sequence (DNA): TGTGCCAGCAGCCAAGAGTCGGCTAGCGGGAGCTACGAGCAGTACTTC. This codes for CASSQESASGSYEQYF.

This clone was picked up one time. This chain's CDR3 is CASTRWGQRETQYF. CDR3 bases: TGTGCCAGCACCCGCTGGGGACAGAGGGAGACCCAGTACTTC. The chain has TRBV11-2 and TRBJ2-5; 7 bases agree with TRBD1. CDR3 length: 14 residues. The germline CDR1 and CDR2 sequences are SGHAT and FQNNGV. The V and J ends lost 7 bases and 5 bases, in that order; junction bases with no gene match: 10.

The chain combines TRBV5-1 with TRBJ2-3; 12 bases agree with TRBD2. The V gene's germline CDR1 is SGHRS and CDR2 YFSETQ. The J segment lost 1 base and the V segment lost 0 bases, leaving 3 bases of the junction unmatched. This CDR3 has 17 residues. CDR3 amino acids: CASSLGTSGIGTDTQYF. As DNA, the CDR3 is TGCGCCAGCAGCTTGGGGACTAGCGGGATCGGCACAGATACGCAGTATTTT.